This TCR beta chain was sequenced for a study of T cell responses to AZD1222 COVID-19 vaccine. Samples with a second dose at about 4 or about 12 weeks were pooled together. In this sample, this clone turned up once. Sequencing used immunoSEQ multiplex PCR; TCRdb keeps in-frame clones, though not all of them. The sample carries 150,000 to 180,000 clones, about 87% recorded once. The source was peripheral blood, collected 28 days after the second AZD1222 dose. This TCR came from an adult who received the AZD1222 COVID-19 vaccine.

The CDR3 DNA reads TGTGCCTGGAGTGTAGCGATCGGTCAGCCCCAGCATTTT. Residues: CAWSVAIGQPQHF. The J gene is TRBJ1-5, the V gene TRBV30; D unclear. Per the germline V gene, CDR1 is GTSNPN and CDR2 is SVGIG (reference sequence). This CDR3 spans 13 amino acids. Trimming removed 0 bases from V and 6 bases from J, with 9 bases in between.